The table lists the clone carrying this T cell receptor (beta chain) with a few counts. Antigen: not known. The method was immunoSEQ multiplex PCR; TCRdb's version includes in-frame clones alone and lacks a portion of them. The sample lists 40,000 to 55,000 clones; under 95% were seen once. This entry comes from a study of cytomegalovirus exposure and HLA in healthy donors. Study results and caveats: There were about 160 TCR beta chains listed as cytomegalovirus-associated. There were some public TCRs occurring in many donors, but most TCR sequences were rare.

The length of the CDR3 is 13 residues. The germline V gene encodes CDR1 MNHEY and CDR2 SVGAGI. V shed 6 bases and J shed 3 bases, with 12 bases lying between them. This TCR came from a woman aged 18 to 35 in good health and CMV-seronegative. The chain has TRBV6-5 and TRBJ2-7; D perhaps matches TRBD2 (6 bases). Sequenced: PBMCs. The CDR3 reads CASSRGTHYEQYF. The CDR3 nucleotides are TGTGCCAGCAGCCGAGGGACTCACTACGAGCAGTACTTC.